These 5 T cell receptor beta chains share one sample of origin, sequenced in a study of cytomegalovirus exposure and HLA in healthy donors. PCR used 60 Vbeta primers and 13 Jbeta primers. Repertoires were generated with immunoSEQ multiplex PCR, while TCRdb's copy carries only in-frame clones and drops some. Among approximately 150,000 clones, around two thirds were seen once, and the ten largest hold around 2%. Sequencing was carried out using PBMCs. The source of these receptors is a male donor in good health and CMV-seronegative.

This clone has a single count. The chain links TRBV5-1 to TRBJ2-7; 9 nucleotides agree with TRBD1. Trimming took 4 bases from V and 0 from J; bases not matched to a gene: 2. Germline loops: CDR1 SGHRS, CDR2 YFSETQ. CDR3 length: 14 amino acids. The CDR3 nucleotides read TGCGCCAGCAGCACGGGACAGGGCTCCTACGAGCAGTACTTC. Translated: CASSTGQGSYEQYF.

CDR3 in DNA: TGTGCCAGCCGTAGGGGACAGGGGTCTTCCTACGAGCAGTACTTC. Its protein is CASRRGQGSSYEQYF. The genes are TRBV6-1 and TRBJ2-7; the match to TRBD1 covers 10 bases. CDR3 length: 15 residues. CDR1 and CDR2 (germline): MNHNS, SASEGT. Trimming removed 8 bases from V and 1 base from J; junction bases left unmatched: 8.

The chain couples TRBV10-3 to TRBJ1-1; perhaps TRBD1 as D (5 bases). CDR1 and CDR2 (germline): ENHRY, SYGVKD. V was clipped by 0 bases and J by 5 bases, with 10 bases between them. The CDR3 runs 14 residues. CDR3 nucleotide sequence: TGTGCCATCAGTGAGTCGGGCGGGGGGACTGAAGCTTTCTTT. As protein: CAISESGGGTEAFF.

The rearrangement uses TRBV7-9 and TRBJ2-1; 9 nucleotides match TRBD2. J lost 8 bases, V lost 3 bases, and 2 bases had no gene match. The CDR3 has 13 amino acids. Germline V lookup: CDR1 SEHNR, CDR2 FQNEAQ (reference sequence). The DNA for the CDR3 is TGTGCCAGCAGCTTTCAGCGGGGGGATGAGCAGTTCTTC. It is translated as CASSFQRGDEQFF.

The V and J genes are TRBV19 and TRBJ1-1; D unclear. The CDR3 consists of 15 residues. V was clipped by 1 base and J by 4 bases, with 13 bases between them. Germline assignment: CDR1 LNHDA and CDR2 SQIVND (reference sequence). In nucleotides, the CDR3 is TGTGCCAGTAGTATAGTAACGGGATGGAGCACTGAAGCTTTCTTT. It is translated as CASSIVTGWSTEAFF. Full variable domain (rest looked up from reference TRBV19 and TRBJ1-1): DGGITQSPKYLFRKEGQNVTLSCEQNLNHDAMYWYRQDPGQGLRLIYYSQIVNDFQKGDIAEGYSVSREKKESFPLTVTSAQKNPTAFYLCASSIVTGWSTEAFFGQGTRLTVV.